The 26 T cell receptor beta chains in this list originate from one sample, sequenced in a study of blood T cell repertoires in COVID-19. The method was immunoSEQ multiplex PCR; TCRdb's version includes in-frame clones alone and lacks a portion of them. The data show 150,000 or so clones, just over 85% seen once. Sequencing was carried out using peripheral blood. The source is a man aged 50 or older with active or convalescent COVID-19.

The V and J genes are TRBV4-3 and TRBJ2-7; D is possibly TRBD2 (5 bases). V lost 0 bases and J 4 bases, leaving 16 bases between the germline ends. CDR3 length equals 16 residues. In germline, CDR1 is LGHNA, CDR2 YSLEER. CDR3 bases: TGCGCCAGCAGCCAAGAGTTTGGCGGGCCGGCTTACGAGCAGTACTTC. Translated, it gives CASSQEFGGPAYEQYF.

This clone has only one observation. The J gene is TRBJ2-2, the V gene TRBV18; 7 bases line up with TRBD1. V shed 0 bases and J 3 bases; nucleotides not matched to a gene: 19. The length of the CDR3 is 21 residues. Germline V gives CDR1 KGHSH, CDR2 LQKENI. DNA for the CDR3: TGTGCCAGCTCACCACCGTTGACAGGGTTTTTCCAAGACGGATACACCGGGGAGCTGTTTTTT. Translated: CASSPPLTGFFQDGYTGELFF. Using reference TRBV18 and TRBJ2-2 for the parts outside the CDR3, the full variable domain is NAGVMQNPRHLVRRRGQEARLRCSPMKGHSHVYWYRQLPEEGLKFMVYLQKENIIDESGMPKERFSAEFPKEGPSILRIQQVVRGDSAAYFCASSPPLTGFFQDGYTGELFFGEGSRLTVL.

CDR3 residues: CASSRDTQETQYF. In nucleotides, the CDR3 is TGTGCCAGCAGTAGGGACACCCAAGAGACCCAGTACTTC. V usage is TRBV27 and J usage is TRBJ2-5; maybe TRBD1 (6 bases). V lost 5 bases to trimming and J lost 1 base, with 8 bases between them. This CDR3 contains 13 residues. Per the germline V gene, CDR1 is MNHEY and CDR2 is SMNVEV (reference sequence).

The CDR3 sequence: CASSYFGTSGNNEQFF. As DNA, the CDR3 is TGTGCCAGCAGTTACTTCGGGACTAGCGGCAACAATGAGCAGTTCTTC. The chain has TRBV6-2 or TRBV6-3 and TRBJ2-1; 11 nucleotides match TRBD2. The CDR3 totals 16 residues. CDR1 is MNHEY, CDR2 SVGEGT, per germline. The V gene end was trimmed by 1 base and the J gene end by 5 bases; junction bases not matched to a gene: 4.

The chain has TRBV3-1 (or the pseudogene TRBV3-2) and TRBJ2-7; D not resolved. CDR1 LGHDT and CDR2 YNNKEL come from the germline V gene (reference sequence). The CDR3 sequence is 15 residues long. V shed 4 bases and J shed 2 bases, with 15 bases lying between them. Here the CDR3 reads CASSRGEALTYEQYF. The CDR3 region has the DNA TGTGCCAGCAGCCGAGGCGAGGCCCTAACCTACGAGCAGTACTTC.

This chain links TRBV6-2 or TRBV6-3 with TRBJ2-1; the match to TRBD1 covers 8 bases. Germline V gives CDR1 MNHEY, CDR2 SVGEGT. V dropped 2 bases and J dropped 3; count of bases not matched to a gene: 3. There are 15 residues in the CDR3. CDR3 protein: CASSYRDRSYNEQFF. CDR3 nucleotide sequence: TGTGCCAGCAGTTACAGGGACAGGAGCTACAATGAGCAGTTCTTC.

A single count supports this clone. CDR3 amino acids: CAWMIAGVRQETQYF. Here the CDR3 DNA reads TGTGCCTGGATGATAGCGGGAGTGAGGCAAGAGACCCAGTACTTC. The chain joins TRBV30 to TRBJ2-5, with TRBD2 matching over 9 bases. Germline V gene sequence: CDR1 GTSNPN, CDR2 SVGIG (reference sequence). This CDR3 has 15 residues. With V trimmed by 4 bases and J by 2 bases, 8 bases remained unmatched.

J is TRBJ1-5 and V is TRBV7-8; no clear D gene. This CDR3 region has 14 residues. The germline V gene has CDR1 SGHVS and CDR2 FQNEAQ. V was cut by 0 bases and J by 2 bases, with 5 bases left in between. The CDR3 nucleotides read TGTGCCAGCAGCTTAGCGTATGGCAATCAGCCCCAGCATTTT. This sequence encodes CASSLAYGNQPQHF.

This sequence joins TRBV14 and TRBJ2-3, with D uncertain. The CDR3 sequence is 14 residues long. Germline V CDR1 and CDR2: SGHDN, FVKESK. V was cut by 4 bases and J by 2 bases, with 10 bases left in between. CDR3 sequence: CASSPLTITDTQYF. The CDR3 DNA sequence: TGTGCCAGCAGCCCCCTGACAATCACAGATACGCAGTATTTT.

This clone was counted only a few times. V usage is TRBV19 and J usage is TRBJ2-2, with TRBD2 as a possible D gene (6 bases). There are 18 residues in the CDR3. Per germline, CDR1 LNHDA and CDR2 SQIVND (reference sequence). V was clipped by 5 bases and J by 5 bases, with 24 bases between them. The CDR3 DNA sequence: TGTGCCAGTAGTCCCGAGGGTATCGGCGGGGCCGCTACCGGGGAGCTGTTTTTT. It encodes CASSPEGIGGAATGELFF.

This clone occurred once. The rearrangement uses TRBV19 and TRBJ1-6, with D unclear. This CDR3 has 13 amino acids. Trimming left V 1 base short and J 8 bases short, with 6 bases between. Germline V gene sequence: CDR1 LNHDA, CDR2 SQIVND (reference sequence). DNA for the CDR3: TGTGCCAGTAGTATAGGAGGAGATTCACCCCTCCACTTT. It specifies CASSIGGDSPLHF.

This clone is medium-sized (0.01 to 0.1%) within its sample. This chain joins TRBV7-2 and TRBJ1-2; D is unclear. With 1 base removed from V and 0 bases from J, the gap between germline ends came to 12 bases. The germline CDR1 and CDR2 sequences are SGHTA and FQGNSA. This CDR3 is built from 16 residues. The CDR3 DNA is TGTGCCAGCAGCTTAGTCGAGGGCCGAGCTAACTATGGCTACACCTTC. It codes for CASSLVEGRANYGYTF.

The chain has TRBV6-2 or TRBV6-3 and TRBJ2-5; D call uncertain. The CDR3 has 14 residues. Germline V lookup: CDR1 MNHEY, CDR2 SVGEGT. Trimming left V 6 bases short and J 2 bases short, with 13 bases between. The CDR3 nucleotides are TGTGCCAGCAGCAAGGTGGTACAGCAAGAGACCCAGTACTTC. It encodes CASSKVVQQETQYF.

The CDR3: CASSKQGRTDTQYF. CDR3 DNA sequence: TGTGCCAGCAGCAAACAGGGGAGGACAGATACGCAGTATTTT. The V gene is TRBV7-3, the J gene TRBJ2-3; D may be TRBD1 (7 bases). CDR3 length: 14 residues. V lost 5 bases and J 3 bases, leaving 12 bases between the germline ends. Germline CDR1 and CDR2: SGHTA and FQGTGA.

V is TRBV4-1 and J is TRBJ1-2; D is undetermined. The CDR3 is 17 residues long. The germline V gene encodes CDR1 MGHRA and CDR2 YSYEKL. V shed 0 bases and J shed 4 bases, with 18 bases lying between them. CDR3 sequence reads: CASSQDVPSASTYGYTF. The CDR3 DNA is TGCGCCAGCAGCCAAGATGTACCCAGTGCCTCAACCTATGGCTACACCTTC.

This chain connects TRBV2 to TRBJ1-3; D possibly corresponds to TRBD1 (5 bases). This CDR3 is 14 amino acids long. V dropped 8 bases and J dropped 4 bases, with 15 bases sitting between them. From germline, CDR1 is SNHLY and CDR2 FYNNEI. As DNA, the CDR3 is TGTGCCAGCGGCCATCTCGGGGGAGGAAACACCATATATTTT. Its translation is CASGHLGGGNTIYF.

The rearrangement uses TRBV4-2 and TRBJ2-3; D ambiguous. V was pared by 2 bases and J by 2 bases, with 17 bases between. Germline CDR1 is LGHNA and CDR2 is YNFKEQ. The CDR3 is made up of 17 amino acids. DNA for the CDR3: TGTGCCAGCAGCCAAATGGTATCCTCTCAGGACACAGATACGCAGTATTTT. Amino acids: CASSQMVSSQDTDTQYF.

This chain joins TRBV24-1 and TRBJ2-2, with D possibly matching TRBD2 (6 bases). Trimming left V 7 bases short and J 6 bases short, with 14 bases between. This CDR3 spans 14 amino acids. Germline CDR1 is KGHDR and CDR2 is SFDVKD. The chain's CDR3 is CATRKSGFAGELFF. DNA of the CDR3: TGTGCCACCAGAAAAAGCGGGTTTGCCGGGGAGCTGTTTTTT.

This clone was seen only a few times. The rearrangement uses TRBV19 and TRBJ2-2; 8 bases line up with TRBD1. Germline assignment: CDR1 LNHDA and CDR2 SQIVND (reference sequence). J lost 5 bases, V lost 10 bases, and 9 bases had no gene match. CDR3 length: 14 amino acids. The CDR3 nucleotides are TGTGCCACTCGACTACAGGGGGATACCGGGGAGCTGTTTTTT. Translated: CATRLQGDTGELFF. Filled out from reference TRBV19 and TRBJ2-2, the complete variable domain reads DGGITQSPKYLFRKEGQNVTLSCEQNLNHDAMYWYRQDPGQGLRLIYYSQIVNDFQKGDIAEGYSVSREKKESFPLTVTSAQKNPTAFYLCATRLQGDTGELFFGEGSRLTVL.

In its sample, this clone was seen once. The chain uses TRBV11-3 and TRBJ1-3, with a possible D match to TRBD1 (6 bases). The CDR3 is 14 residues long. The V and J ends lost 5 bases and 6 bases respectively, with 14 bases between them. Germline lookup yields CDR1 SGHNT and CDR2 YENEEA. This chain's CDR3 is CASSHFTGINTIYF. The CDR3 coding sequence is TGTGCCAGCAGCCACTTTACAGGGATAAACACCATATATTTT.

The chain links TRBV4-1 to TRBJ2-2, with 7 positions matching TRBD2. V lost 2 bases and J lost 4; bases outside the gene matches: 13. Germline-derived CDR1 and CDR2 are MGHRA and YSYEKL. This CDR3 comprises 18 residues. DNA for the CDR3: TGCGCCAGCAGCCAATGGACGCTGTCTAGCGGTACCACCGGGGAGCTGTTTTTT. Translation gives CASSQWTLSSGTTGELFF.

The V gene is TRBV14, the J gene TRBJ2-1; D gene ambiguous. Germline assignment: CDR1 SGHDN and CDR2 FVKESK. Between the trimmed V and J ends, which lost 4 bases and 1 base, there was a span of 11 bases. CDR3 length equals 15 residues. CDR3 sequence: CASSLGLVSYNEQFF. CDR3 DNA: TGTGCCAGCAGCCTTGGCCTTGTGTCCTACAATGAGCAGTTCTTC. The whole variable domain, filled in from reference TRBV14 and TRBJ2-1, reads EAGVTQFPSHSVIEKGQTVTLRCDPISGHDNLYWYRRVMGKEIKFLLHFVKESKQDESGMPNNRFLAERTGGTYSTLKVQPAELEDSGVYFCASSLGLVSYNEQFFGPGTRLTVL.

The V and J genes are TRBV5-5 and TRBJ1-2; the D gene is possibly TRBD1 (6 bases). The CDR3 spans 13 residues. Germline values: CDR1 SGHKS, CDR2 YYEKEE (reference sequence). Trimming took 0 bases from V and 4 from J, leaving 7 bases between them. In DNA, the CDR3 is TGTGCCAGCAGCTTGGAACAGGGCTATGGCTACACCTTC. This translates into CASSLEQGYGYTF.

About this clone: The sample holds other DNA sequences that translate to the same CDR3. The V and J genes are TRBV3-1 (or the pseudogene TRBV3-2) and TRBJ1-2, with 9 bases lining up with TRBD1. Germline loops: CDR1 LGHDT, CDR2 YNNKEL (reference sequence). The CDR3 runs to 15 residues. V was clipped by 2 bases and J by 2 bases; unmatched bases: 3. CDR3 coding DNA: TGTGCCAGCAGCCAAATGGGACAGGGAAACTATGGCTACACCTTC. Protein: CASSQMGQGNYGYTF.

CDR3 loop: CASSQTTWTGSSGANVLTF. CDR3 sequence (DNA): TGCGCCAGCAGCCAAACCACTTGGACAGGGAGCTCTGGGGCCAACGTCCTGACTTTC. The chain links TRBV4-1 to TRBJ2-6; 8 bases map to TRBD1. J gave up 0 bases and V 2 bases, and 9 bases lay outside the gene matches. Germline lookup yields CDR1 MGHRA and CDR2 YSYEKL. The CDR3 spans 19 residues.

The chain joins TRBV11-1 to TRBJ2-1; D ambiguous. Deletions cut 2 bases from V and 0 bases from J, with 8 bases between. The length of the CDR3 is 15 residues. CDR1 SGHAT and CDR2 FQDESV come from the germline V gene (reference sequence). The CDR3 DNA is TGTGCCAGCAGCTTACGCCCCAGCTCCTACAATGAGCAGTTCTTC. This encodes CASSLRPSSYNEQFF.